These T cell receptor beta chains were read from a single sample in a study of cytomegalovirus exposure and HLA in healthy donors. TCRdb keeps only in-frame clones here, not all; method: immunoSEQ multiplex PCR. The top ten clones hold approximately 2% of a sample with some 140,000 clones, roughly 80% of them seen once. The sample comprised PBMCs. Every receptor here comes from a man aged 25-45 years in good health and CMV-seronegative. The CDR3 runs from the conserved cysteine through the conserved F or W. The D gene is left open where the match is weak. Not all rows give a size; the values are once, few, many and, for expanded clones, a class.

j_gene: TRBJ2-1; abundance: -; v_gene: TRBV14; d_gene: -; CDR3nt: TGTGCCAGCAGCCAAGTGGACTATCCCATGGAGCAGTTCTTC; CDR3aa: CASSQVDYPMEQFF
j_gene: TRBJ2-5; abundance: once; v_gene: TRBV7-9; d_gene: -; CDR3nt: TGTGCCAGCAGCTTATGGCTCCAGGAGACCCAGTACTTC; CDR3aa: CASSLWLQETQYF
j_gene: TRBJ2-1; abundance: -; v_gene: TRBV5-1; d_gene: TRBD2; CDR3nt: TGCGCCAGCAGCTTCCGGGACAGGGGACTAGCGGGAGGGGGGTACAATGAGCAGTTCTTC; CDR3aa: CASSFRDRGLAGGGYNEQFF
j_gene: TRBJ2-5; abundance: -; v_gene: TRBV5-1; d_gene: -; CDR3nt: TGCGCCAGCAGCTTGACAGAAGAGACCCAGTACTTC; CDR3aa: CASSLTEETQYF
j_gene: TRBJ2-1; abundance: -; v_gene: TRBV19; d_gene: TRBD2; CDR3nt: TGTGCCAGTAGTATAGATCCGGGGGAGGGCCTCAATGAGCAGTTCTTC; CDR3aa: CASSIDPGEGLNEQFF
j_gene: TRBJ2-7; abundance: -; v_gene: TRBV6-5; d_gene: -; CDR3nt: TGTGCCAGCAGTTATGGGGAGGGGGGTCTCTACGAGCAGTACTTC; CDR3aa: CASSYGEGGLYEQYF
j_gene: TRBJ2-7; abundance: -; v_gene: TRBV5-1; d_gene: -; CDR3nt: TGCGCCAGCAGCTTGGGGGCCGGTAGTTTAACAACCTACGAGCAGTGCTTC; CDR3aa: CASSLGAGSLTTYEQCF
j_gene: TRBJ1-3; abundance: -; v_gene: TRBV7-2; d_gene: TRBD1; CDR3nt: TGTGCCAGCAGCTTCCGACAGGGGGCAAACACCATATATTTT; CDR3aa: CASSFRQGANTIYF
j_gene: TRBJ1-2; abundance: -; v_gene: TRBV30; d_gene: TRBD1; CDR3nt: TGTGCCTGGAGTGTACTAGGGACAGAACCTTATGGCTACACCTTC; CDR3aa: CAWSVLGTEPYGYTF
j_gene: TRBJ2-7; abundance: -; v_gene: TRBV27; d_gene: TRBD2; CDR3nt: TGTGCCAGCAGTTGGGAAGCGGGAAACTCCTACGAGCAGTACTTC; CDR3aa: CASSWEAGNSYEQYF
j_gene: TRBJ1-4; abundance: -; v_gene: TRBV18; d_gene: TRBD1; CDR3nt: TGTGCCAGCTCAGGCGGGGACAGGGAAGGTGAAAAACTGTTTTTT; CDR3aa: CASSGGDREGEKLFF
j_gene: TRBJ2-3; abundance: -; v_gene: TRBV7-7; d_gene: -; CDR3nt: TGTGCTAGCAGCCCGGTTCCGGGAGTCGCTGCGGATACGCAGTATTTT; CDR3aa: CASSPVPGVAADTQYF
j_gene: TRBJ1-2; abundance: -; v_gene: TRBV7-2; d_gene: TRBD1; CDR3nt: TGTGCCAGCAGCTCTTGGACAGGGTCTAACTATGGCTACACCTTC; CDR3aa: CASSSWTGSNYGYTF